Listed here are 10 T cell receptor gamma chains from one sample, sequenced in a study of γδ T cells in repeated Plasmodium falciparum infection. Gammadelta T cells were flow-sorted from PBMC into Vgamma9/Vdelta2+ and Vdelta2-negative populations for bulk analysis. TCRdb ran CATT on the multiplex PCR reads. This sample has 25,000 to 30,000 gamma-chain clones, with less than 3.5% found just once. The sequencing sample was made of gamma-delta T cells from blood. The source of these receptors is a pool of human donors (malaria-infected and uninfected, not separated).

The sample holds a few counts of this clone. TCRdb attributes to this sequence the protein of a much larger clone, which differs from the DNA translation at residue 13; a read error is likely, and the protein displayed is translated from the DNA. The genes are TRGV9 and TRGJP2. The J gene, missing from TCRdb, was assigned here through DNA to germline matching. The CDR3 consists of 17 residues. Germline CDR1 reads GITISATS; CDR2 reads ISYDGTV (reference sequence). Trimming at V came to 5 bases and at J to 12 bases, leaving 24 bases not matched to a gene. CDR3 DNA: TGTGCCTTGTGGGCAAAAAAAACGGAGAGGAGGGATCGGATCAAGACGTTT. This codes for CALWAKKTERRDRIKTF.

This clone was seen a handful of times. A read error likely explains this, since a far larger clone differs by one base. The identical CDR3 is also encoded by other nucleotide sequences in the sample. Here the CDR3 DNA reads TGTGCCTTGTGGGAGGTGCAAGGGGGGTTGGGAAAAAAAATCAAGGTATTT. This sequence encodes CALWEVQGGLGKKIKVF. This sequence joins TRGV9 and TRGJP. The germline V gene has CDR1 GITISATS and CDR2 ISYDGTV (reference sequence). The CDR3 loop spans 17 amino acids.

Comment on this clone: Other DNA variants within this sample encode the same CDR3. The rearrangement links TRGV9 to TRGJP. No J gene was available from TCRdb, and it was assigned here by a germline match of the DNA. After removal of 2 bases from V and 16 bases from J, the junction contained 14 bases not matched to a gene. The CDR3 totals 16 residues. The germline gives CDR1 GITISATS, CDR2 ISYDGTV (reference sequence). CDR3 region: CALWEGKSWAKKIKVF. The CDR3 DNA reads TGTGCCTTGTGGGAGGGCAAGAGTTGGGCAAAAAAAATCAAGGTATTT.

Turning to this clone: TCRdb assigns this DNA the protein of a much larger clone, which departs from its translation at residue 8; this likely reflects a read error, and the protein shown comes from translating the DNA. The chain links TRGV9 to TRGJP1. Here the J gene came from matching the DNA to germline, since TCRdb omits it. This CDR3 has 15 residues. The V and J ends lost 2 bases and 3 bases, in that order; junction bases with no gene match: 6. The germline V gene encodes CDR1 GITISATS and CDR2 ISYDGTV (reference sequence). CDR3 sequence: CALWEGYATGWFKIF. The DNA for the CDR3 is TGTGCCTTGTGGGAGGGATATGCCACTGGTTGGTTCAAGATATTT.

The sample holds many counts of this clone. Other DNA variants within this sample encode the same CDR3. The rearrangement links TRGV4 to TRGJ1 or TRGJ2. CDR3 length: 14 amino acids. Per the germline V gene, CDR1 is EGSTGY and CDR2 is YDSYTSSV. V lost 0 bases, J lost 6 bases, and 8 bases stayed unmatched. The CDR3 nucleotides are TGTGCCACCTGGGATGGGCCTTCTATTTATAAGAAACTCTTT. Translated, it gives CATWDGPSIYKKLF.

This clone was picked up a small number of times. Since a far larger clone is one base different, this is likely a read error. The sample contains more than one DNA sequence encoding this CDR3. V is TRGV9 and J is TRGJ1 or TRGJ2. No J gene is reported in TCRdb; it was inferred here by comparing the DNA with germline. The CDR3 is made up of 13 amino acids. Germline CDR1 is GITISATS and CDR2 is ISYDGTV (reference sequence). In DNA form, the CDR3 reads TGTGCCTTGTGGGAGACAACTTATTACAAGAAACTCTTT. This gives the protein CALWETTYYKKLF.

In regard to this clone: A far larger clone lies a single base away; this is likely a read error. This specimen includes other DNA sequences encoding the same CDR3. The J gene went uncalled, whereas the V gene is TRGV9. Germline V lookup: CDR1 GITISATS, CDR2 ISYDGTV (reference sequence). CDR3 size: 15 residues. CDR3 sequence: CALWEVHGTYYKKLF. For the CDR3, the DNA is TGTGCCTTGTGGGAGGTGCATGGGACGTATTATAAGAAGCTCTTT.

This clone was detected only a few times. TCRdb records a much larger clone's protein for this DNA, with a difference at residue 12 that likely arises from a read error; the protein given is the translation of the DNA. Other DNA sequences of this sample code for an identical CDR3. No J gene was named, though the V gene is TRGV9. The germline CDR1 and CDR2 sequences are GITISATS and ISYDGTV (reference sequence). The CDR3 loop spans 14 amino acids. Written as DNA, the CDR3 is TGTGCCTTGTGGGAGGGGGCTAGTTATTATAAGAATCTCTTT. As protein: CALWEGASYYKNLF.

This clone was observed at least ten times. The TCRdb protein comes from a much larger clone and disagrees with this DNA's translation at residue 3, likely due to a read error; the protein given here is derived from the DNA. The chain links TRGV9 to TRGJ1 or TRGJ2. TCRdb leaves out the J gene; it was filled in here by matching the DNA to germline. The germline CDR1 and CDR2 sequences are GITISATS and ISYDGTV (reference sequence). The CDR3 loop spans 15 amino acids. DNA of the CDR3: TGTGCCTCGTGGGAGCTCGACCCTTTTTGTTATAAGAAACTCTTT. This encodes CASWELDPFCYKKLF.

Only a few counts were recorded for this clone. The amino acid sequence in TCRdb belongs to a much larger clone and departs from this DNA's translation at residue 7, likely a sequencing read error; the sequence shown is translated from the DNA. This chain links TRGV3 with TRGJP2. The J gene is not listed in TCRdb, so it was assigned here from a DNA match to germline. This CDR3 contains 13 residues. The J segment lost 10 bases and the V segment lost 2 bases, leaving 7 bases of the junction unmatched. CDR1 is VTNTFY and CDR2 is YDVSTARD in the germline V gene (reference sequence). The CDR3: CATWDKRRWIKTF. In DNA, the CDR3 is TGTGCCACCTGGGACAAGCGGCGTTGGATCAAGACGTTT.